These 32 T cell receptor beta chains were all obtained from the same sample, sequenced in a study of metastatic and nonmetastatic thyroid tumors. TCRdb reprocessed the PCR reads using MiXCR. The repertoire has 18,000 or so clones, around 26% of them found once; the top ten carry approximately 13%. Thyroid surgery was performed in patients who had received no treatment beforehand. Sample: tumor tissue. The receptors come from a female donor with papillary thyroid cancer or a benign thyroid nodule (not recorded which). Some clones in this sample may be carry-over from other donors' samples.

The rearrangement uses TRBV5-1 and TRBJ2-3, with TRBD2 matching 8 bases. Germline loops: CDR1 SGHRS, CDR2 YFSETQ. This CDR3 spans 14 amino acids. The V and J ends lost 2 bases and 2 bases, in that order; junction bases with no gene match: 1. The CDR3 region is CASSFSGITDTQYF. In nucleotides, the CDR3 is TGCGCCAGCAGCTTTAGCGGGATCACAGATACGCAGTATTTT. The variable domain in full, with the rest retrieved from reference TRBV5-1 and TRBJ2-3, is KAGVTQTPRYLIKTRGQQVTLSCSPISGHRSVSWYQQTPGQGLQFLFEYFSETQRNKGNFPGRFSGRQFSNSRSEMNVSTLELGDSALYLCASSFSGITDTQYFGPGTRLTVL.

CDR3 in amino acids: CASSLVNTEAFF. The DNA for the CDR3 is TGTGCCAGCAGTCTAGTGAACACTGAAGCTTTCTTT. The chain couples TRBV12-3 or TRBV12-4 to TRBJ1-1; D is ambiguous. CDR3 length: 12 residues. V shed 5 bases and J shed 0 bases, with 4 bases lying between them.

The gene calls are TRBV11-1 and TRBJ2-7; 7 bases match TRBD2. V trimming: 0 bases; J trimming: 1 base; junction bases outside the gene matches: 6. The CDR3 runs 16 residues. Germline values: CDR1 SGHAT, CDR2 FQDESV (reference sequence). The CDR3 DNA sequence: TGTGCCAGCAGCTTAGCGTCCGGGAGGACTTCCTACGAGCAGTACTTC. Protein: CASSLASGRTSYEQYF. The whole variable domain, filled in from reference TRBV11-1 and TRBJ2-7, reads EAEVAQSPRYKITEKSQAVAFWCDPISGHATLYWYRQILGQGPELLVQFQDESVVDDSQLPKDRFSAERLKGVDSTLKIQPAELGDSAMYLCASSLASGRTSYEQYFGPGTRLTVT.

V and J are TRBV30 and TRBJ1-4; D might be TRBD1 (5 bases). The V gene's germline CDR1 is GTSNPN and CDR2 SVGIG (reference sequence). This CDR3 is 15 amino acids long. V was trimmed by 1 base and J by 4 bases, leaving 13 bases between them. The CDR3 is CAWSAGPGVNEKLFF. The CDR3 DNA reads TGTGCCTGGAGTGCGGGGCCTGGGGTTAATGAAAAACTGTTTTTT.

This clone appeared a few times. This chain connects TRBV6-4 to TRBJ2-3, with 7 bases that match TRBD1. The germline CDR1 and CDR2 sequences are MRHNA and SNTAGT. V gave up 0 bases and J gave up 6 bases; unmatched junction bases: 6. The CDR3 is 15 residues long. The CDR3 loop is CASSDSATGADTQYF. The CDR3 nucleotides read TGTGCCAGCAGTGACTCCGCTACAGGGGCGGATACGCAGTATTTT.

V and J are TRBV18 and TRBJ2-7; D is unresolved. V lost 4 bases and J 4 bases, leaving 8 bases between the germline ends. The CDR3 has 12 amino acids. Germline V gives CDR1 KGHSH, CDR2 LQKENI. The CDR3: CASSLDRYEQYF. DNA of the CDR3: TGTGCCAGCTCACTGGATAGATACGAGCAGTACTTC.

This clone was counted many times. CDR3 in DNA: TGTGCCACCAGCAGGGACCGCACTCAAGAGACCCAGTACTTC. Its translation is CATSRDRTQETQYF. The chain combines TRBV15 with TRBJ2-5, with D unclear. The V end lost 3 bases, the J end lost 2 bases, and 10 bases lay between the germline ends. The length of the CDR3 is 14 residues. CDR1 LNHNV and CDR2 YYDKDF come from the germline V gene (reference sequence).

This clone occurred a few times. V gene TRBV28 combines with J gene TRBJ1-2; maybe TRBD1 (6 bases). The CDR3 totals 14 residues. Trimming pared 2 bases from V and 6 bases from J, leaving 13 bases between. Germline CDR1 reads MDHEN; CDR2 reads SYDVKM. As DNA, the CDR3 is TGTGCCAGCAGTTTAACAGGGAGCTTGAATGGCTACACCTTC. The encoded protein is CASSLTGSLNGYTF.

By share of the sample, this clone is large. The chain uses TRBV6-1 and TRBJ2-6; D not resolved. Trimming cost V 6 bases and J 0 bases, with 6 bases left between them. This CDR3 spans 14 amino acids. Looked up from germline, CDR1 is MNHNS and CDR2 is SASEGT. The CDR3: CASSPVSGANVLTF. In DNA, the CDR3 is TGTGCCAGCAGCCCTGTCTCTGGGGCCAACGTCCTGACTTTC.

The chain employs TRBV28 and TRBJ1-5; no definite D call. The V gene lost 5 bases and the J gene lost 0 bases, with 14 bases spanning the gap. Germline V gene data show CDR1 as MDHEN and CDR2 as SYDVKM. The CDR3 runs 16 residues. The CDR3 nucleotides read TGTGCCAGCAGTCCCCTTAGTGGCGGTAGCAATCAGCCCCAGCATTTT. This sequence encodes CASSPLSGGSNQPQHF.

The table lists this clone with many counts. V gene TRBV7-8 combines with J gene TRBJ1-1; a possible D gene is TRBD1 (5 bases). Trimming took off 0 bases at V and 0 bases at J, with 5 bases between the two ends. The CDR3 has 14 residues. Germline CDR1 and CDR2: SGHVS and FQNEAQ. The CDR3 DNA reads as TGTGCCAGCAGCTTAGCGACAGTGAACACTGAAGCTTTCTTT. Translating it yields CASSLATVNTEAFF.

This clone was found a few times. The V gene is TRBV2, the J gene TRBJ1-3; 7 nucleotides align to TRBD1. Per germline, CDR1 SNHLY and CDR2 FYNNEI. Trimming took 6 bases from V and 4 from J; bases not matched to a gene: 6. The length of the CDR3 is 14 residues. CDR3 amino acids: CASSPGTVGNTIYF. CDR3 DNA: TGTGCCAGCAGCCCCGGGACAGTCGGAAACACCATATATTTT.

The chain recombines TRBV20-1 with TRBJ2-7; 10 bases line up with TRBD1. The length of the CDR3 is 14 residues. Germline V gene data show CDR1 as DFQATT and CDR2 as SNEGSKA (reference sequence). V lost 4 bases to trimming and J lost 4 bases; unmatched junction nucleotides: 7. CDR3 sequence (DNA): TGCAGTGCTATGAGCCGGGACAGGGGATACGAGCAGTACTTC. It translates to CSAMSRDRGYEQYF.

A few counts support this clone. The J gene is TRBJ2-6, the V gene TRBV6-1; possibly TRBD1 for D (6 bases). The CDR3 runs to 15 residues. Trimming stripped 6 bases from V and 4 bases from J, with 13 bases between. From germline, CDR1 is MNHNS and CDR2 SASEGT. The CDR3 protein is CASSETGTGANVLTF. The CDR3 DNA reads TGTGCCAGCAGCGAAACAGGGACCGGGGCCAACGTCCTGACTTTC.

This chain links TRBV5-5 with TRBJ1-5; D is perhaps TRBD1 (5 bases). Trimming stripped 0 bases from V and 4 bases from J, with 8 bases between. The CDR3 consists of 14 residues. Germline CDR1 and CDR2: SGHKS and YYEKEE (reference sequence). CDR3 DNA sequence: TGTGCCAGCAGCTTGGCCACAGGTAATCAGCCCCAGCATTTT. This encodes CASSLATGNQPQHF.

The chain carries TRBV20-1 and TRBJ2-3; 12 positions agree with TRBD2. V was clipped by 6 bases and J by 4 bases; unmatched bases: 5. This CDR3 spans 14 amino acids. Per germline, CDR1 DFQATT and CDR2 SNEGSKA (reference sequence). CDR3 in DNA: TGCAGTGCCCCCCTAGCGGGAGGGTCAGATACGCAGTATTTT. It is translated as CSAPLAGGSDTQYF.

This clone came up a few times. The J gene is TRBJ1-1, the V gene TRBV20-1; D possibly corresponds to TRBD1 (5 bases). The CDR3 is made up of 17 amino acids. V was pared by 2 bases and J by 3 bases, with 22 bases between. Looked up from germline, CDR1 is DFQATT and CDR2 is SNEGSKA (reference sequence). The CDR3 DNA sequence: TGCAGTGCTAGACCTAGACAGATCCACCCTGGGGACACTGAAGCTTTCTTT. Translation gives CSARPRQIHPGDTEAFF.

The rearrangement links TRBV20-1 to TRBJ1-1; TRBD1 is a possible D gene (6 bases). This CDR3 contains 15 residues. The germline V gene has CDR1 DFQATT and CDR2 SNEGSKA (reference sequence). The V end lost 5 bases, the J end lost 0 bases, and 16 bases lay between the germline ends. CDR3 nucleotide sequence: TGCAGTGCTGGGCCCCGAAGGACAGTGAACACTGAAGCTTTCTTT. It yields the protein CSAGPRRTVNTEAFF.

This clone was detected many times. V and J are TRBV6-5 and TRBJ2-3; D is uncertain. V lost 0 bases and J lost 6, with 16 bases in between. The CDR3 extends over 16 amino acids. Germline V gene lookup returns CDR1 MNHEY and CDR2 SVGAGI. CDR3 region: CASSYSYLPPGDTQYF. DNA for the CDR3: TGTGCCAGCAGTTACTCTTACCTGCCCCCCGGGGATACGCAGTATTTT.

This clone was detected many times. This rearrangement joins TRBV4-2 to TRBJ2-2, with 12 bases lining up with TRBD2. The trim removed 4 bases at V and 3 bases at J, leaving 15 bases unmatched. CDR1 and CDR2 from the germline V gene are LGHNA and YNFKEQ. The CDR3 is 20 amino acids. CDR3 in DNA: TGTGCCAGCAGCCGGAGGCCCACCGGGACTAGCGGGTGGTACACCGGGGAGCTGTTTTTT. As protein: CASSRRPTGTSGWYTGELFF.

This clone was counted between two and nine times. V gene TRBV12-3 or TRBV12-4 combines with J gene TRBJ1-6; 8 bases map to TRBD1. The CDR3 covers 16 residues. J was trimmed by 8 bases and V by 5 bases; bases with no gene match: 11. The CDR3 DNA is TGTGCCAGCAGTCCGTCCTGGACAGGGAAATATTCACCCCTCCACTTT. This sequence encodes CASSPSWTGKYSPLHF.

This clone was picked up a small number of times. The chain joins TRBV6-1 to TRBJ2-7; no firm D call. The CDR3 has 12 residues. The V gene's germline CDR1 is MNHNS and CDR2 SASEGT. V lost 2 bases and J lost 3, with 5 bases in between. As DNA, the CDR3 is TGTGCCAGCAGTGAACAATACTACGAGCAGTACTTC. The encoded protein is CASSEQYYEQYF.

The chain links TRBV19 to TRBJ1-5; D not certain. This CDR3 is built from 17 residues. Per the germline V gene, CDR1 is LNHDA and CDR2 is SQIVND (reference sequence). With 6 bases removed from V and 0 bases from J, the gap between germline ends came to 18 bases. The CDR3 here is CASSRKPRTLSNQPQHF. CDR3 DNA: TGTGCCAGTAGCCGGAAACCCCGAACCCTTAGCAATCAGCCCCAGCATTTT. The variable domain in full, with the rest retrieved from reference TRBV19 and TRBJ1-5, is DGGITQSPKYLFRKEGQNVTLSCEQNLNHDAMYWYRQDPGQGLRLIYYSQIVNDFQKGDIAEGYSVSREKKESFPLTVTSAQKNPTAFYLCASSRKPRTLSNQPQHFGDGTRLSIL.

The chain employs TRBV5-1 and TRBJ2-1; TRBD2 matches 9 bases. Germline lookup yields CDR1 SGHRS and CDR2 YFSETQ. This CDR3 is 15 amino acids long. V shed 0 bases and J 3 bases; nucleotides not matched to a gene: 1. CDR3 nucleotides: TGCGCCAGCAGCTTGGGACTAGCGGACTACAATGAGCAGTTCTTC. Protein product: CASSLGLADYNEQFF.

The CDR3 reads CATSDATSGSRNEQFF. The CDR3 nucleotides read TGTGCCACCAGTGATGCGACTAGCGGGAGTAGGAATGAGCAGTTCTTC. This chain joins TRBV24-1 and TRBJ2-1; TRBD2 matches at 12 bases. The V gene's germline CDR1 is KGHDR and CDR2 SFDVKD. J was trimmed by 7 bases and V by 3 bases; bases with no gene match: 6. CDR3 length: 16 residues.

CDR3 in amino acids: CATSAVNYGYTF. CDR3 nucleotides: TGTGCCACCAGTGCCGTCAACTATGGCTACACCTTC. The chain joins TRBV24-1 to TRBJ1-2; unclear D gene. Trimming took 5 bases from V and 2 from J, leaving 5 bases between them. CDR3 size: 12 residues. The V gene's germline CDR1 is KGHDR and CDR2 SFDVKD.

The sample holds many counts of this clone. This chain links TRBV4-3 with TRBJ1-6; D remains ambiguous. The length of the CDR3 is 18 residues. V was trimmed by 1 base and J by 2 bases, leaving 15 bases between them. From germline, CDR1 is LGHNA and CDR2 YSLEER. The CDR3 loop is CASSQGQIGQTYNSPLHF. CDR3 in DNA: TGCGCCAGCAGCCAAGGTCAGATCGGGCAGACCTATAATTCACCCCTCCACTTT.

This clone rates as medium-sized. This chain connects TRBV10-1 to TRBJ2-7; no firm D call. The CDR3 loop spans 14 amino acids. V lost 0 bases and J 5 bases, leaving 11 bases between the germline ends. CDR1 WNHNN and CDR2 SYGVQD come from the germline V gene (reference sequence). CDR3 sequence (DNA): TGCGCCAGCAGTGAGTCAAGGGTGTGGGACGAGCAGTACTTC. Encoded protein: CASSESRVWDEQYF.

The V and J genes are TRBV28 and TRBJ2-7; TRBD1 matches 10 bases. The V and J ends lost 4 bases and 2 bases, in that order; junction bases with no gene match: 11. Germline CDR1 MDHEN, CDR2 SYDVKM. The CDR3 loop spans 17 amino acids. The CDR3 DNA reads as TGTGCCAGCAGTTCACCCACCGGGACAGGGGAACCCTACGAGCAGTACTTC. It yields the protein CASSSPTGTGEPYEQYF.

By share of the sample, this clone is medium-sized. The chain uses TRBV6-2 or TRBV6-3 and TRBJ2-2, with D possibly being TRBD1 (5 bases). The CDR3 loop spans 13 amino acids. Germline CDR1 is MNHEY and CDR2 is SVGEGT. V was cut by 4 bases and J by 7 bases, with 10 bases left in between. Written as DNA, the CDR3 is TGTGCCAGCAGTTCCTTAGGGGTCGGGGAGCTGTTTTTT. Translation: CASSSLGVGELFF.

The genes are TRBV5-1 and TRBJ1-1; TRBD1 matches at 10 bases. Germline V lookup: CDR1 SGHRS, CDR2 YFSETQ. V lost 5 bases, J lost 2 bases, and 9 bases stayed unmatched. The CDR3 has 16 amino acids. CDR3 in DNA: TGCGCCAGCAGACCCGGGACAGGGGCGGGCAACACTGAAGCTTTCTTT. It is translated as CASRPGTGAGNTEAFF.

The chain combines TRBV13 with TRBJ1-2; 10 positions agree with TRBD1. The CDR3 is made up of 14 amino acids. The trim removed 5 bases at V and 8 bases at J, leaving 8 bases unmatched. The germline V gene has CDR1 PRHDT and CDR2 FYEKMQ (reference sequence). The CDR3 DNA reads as TGTGCCAGCAGCAAGAGGGGGACAGGGGAAGGCTACACCTTC. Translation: CASSKRGTGEGYTF.